Listed below are T cell receptor beta chains from one sample, sequenced in a study of post-analysis software for immune sequencing data. TCRdb re-derived calls from the PCR reads in MiXCR, one entry per CDR3 protein. The profile shows hundreds of thousands of distinct CDR3 sequences, roughly 46% of them singletons. The sequencing sample was made of blood. The receptors come from a girl aged 5 to 17 with multiple sclerosis. The CDR3 runs from the conserved cysteine through the conserved F or W. Each record gives: clone size, V gene, D gene, J gene, CDR3 DNA, CDR3 protein. The D gene is left open where the match is weak. Only part of the rows carry a size: once, few, many, or a class if the clone is expanded.

clone_size: -; v_call: TRBV6-5; d_call: -; j_call: TRBJ1-1; cdr3_nt: TGTGCCAGCAGTTATCTCACTAACACTGAAGCTTTCTTT; cdr3_aa: CASSYLTNTEAFF
clone_size: many; v_call: TRBV5-1; d_call: TRBD1; j_call: TRBJ2-7; cdr3_nt: TGCGCCAGCAGGGCAGGGACAGCCAGCTCCTACGAGCAGTACTTC; cdr3_aa: CASRAGTASSYEQYF
clone_size: -; v_call: TRBV7-9; d_call: -; j_call: TRBJ2-6; cdr3_nt: TGTGCCAGCAGCTCTCCCTCAGGTACCGGGGCCAACGTCCTGACTTTC; cdr3_aa: CASSSPSGTGANVLTF
clone_size: once; v_call: TRBV7-9; d_call: -; j_call: TRBJ1-5; cdr3_nt: TGTGCCAGCAGCTCTAGGACAGCAGGCCCGCAGCCCCAGCATTTT; cdr3_aa: CASSSRTAGPQPQHF
clone_size: -; v_call: TRBV3-1; d_call: -; j_call: TRBJ2-7; cdr3_nt: TGTGCCAGCAGCCAAGGGACCCCCCTGGAGCAGTACTTC; cdr3_aa: CASSQGTPLEQYF
clone_size: few; v_call: TRBV12-3/TRBV12-4; d_call: -; j_call: TRBJ1-1; cdr3_nt: TGTGCCAGCAGCCCCCGGGACGGAGGCCTTTCCAACACTGAAGCTTTCTTT; cdr3_aa: CASSPRDGGLSNTEAFF
clone_size: -; v_call: TRBV29-1; d_call: -; j_call: TRBJ1-2; cdr3_nt: TGCAGCGCCCGTCGGGGGGGCGACTATGGCTACACCTTC; cdr3_aa: CSARRGGDYGYTF
clone_size: -; v_call: TRBV25-1; d_call: -; j_call: TRBJ2-1; cdr3_nt: TGTGCCAGCGGTGAAACAGGGAGAAATAAGGGTAATGAGCAGTTCTTC; cdr3_aa: CASGETGRNKGNEQFF
clone_size: -; v_call: TRBV20-1; d_call: TRBD1; j_call: TRBJ2-7; cdr3_nt: TGCAGTGCTGTCACCGGGACAGCCTACGAGCAGTACTTC; cdr3_aa: CSAVTGTAYEQYF
clone_size: -; v_call: TRBV4-1; d_call: TRBD1; j_call: TRBJ1-5; cdr3_nt: TGCGCCAGCAGCCACCTGGGACAGGTCGATCAGCCCCAGCATTTT; cdr3_aa: CASSHLGQVDQPQHF
clone_size: few; v_call: TRBV6-1; d_call: -; j_call: TRBJ1-1; cdr3_nt: TGTGCCAGCATGGCATGGGGGGCGGGGGGACACACTGAAGCTTTCTTT; cdr3_aa: CASMAWGAGGHTEAFF
clone_size: -; v_call: TRBV29-1; d_call: TRBD2; j_call: TRBJ2-7; cdr3_nt: TGCAGCGTTCGGACAGTCGGGACTAGCGATTCCTACGAGCAGTACTTC; cdr3_aa: CSVRTVGTSDSYEQYF
clone_size: -; v_call: TRBV12-3/TRBV12-4; d_call: -; j_call: TRBJ1-1; cdr3_nt: TGTGCCAGCGGCTACACTGAAGCTTTCTTT; cdr3_aa: CASGYTEAFF
clone_size: few; v_call: TRBV29-1; d_call: -; j_call: TRBJ2-7; cdr3_nt: TGCAGCGTTGTTGAGGGGGACGCCTACGAGCAGTACTTC; cdr3_aa: CSVVEGDAYEQYF
clone_size: -; v_call: TRBV6-1; d_call: -; j_call: TRBJ1-2; cdr3_nt: TGTGCCAGCAGGAAGAGGGGTACAAACTATGGCTACACCTTC; cdr3_aa: CASRKRGTNYGYTF
clone_size: -; v_call: TRBV4-1; d_call: -; j_call: TRBJ2-1; cdr3_nt: TGCGCCAGCAGTCGTGAAGGGGACTTATTAAATGAGCAGTTCTTC; cdr3_aa: CASSREGDLLNEQFF
clone_size: -; v_call: TRBV7-2; d_call: TRBD2; j_call: TRBJ2-7; cdr3_nt: TGTGCCAGCAGCCGGACTAGCGGGGGGGACGAGCAGTACTTC; cdr3_aa: CASSRTSGGDEQYF
clone_size: few; v_call: TRBV25-1; d_call: -; j_call: TRBJ1-2; cdr3_nt: TGTGCCACGGAGGGCACGGACTATGGCTACACCTTC; cdr3_aa: CATEGTDYGYTF
clone_size: few; v_call: TRBV6-5; d_call: -; j_call: TRBJ1-2; cdr3_nt: TGTGCCAGCAGTTACGGCAAAAACTATGGCTGCACCTTC; cdr3_aa: CASSYGKNYGCTF
clone_size: -; v_call: TRBV3-1; d_call: TRBD1; j_call: TRBJ2-3; cdr3_nt: TGTGCCAGCAGCCAAGGTACAGGGGTGAGCACAGATACGCAGTATTTT; cdr3_aa: CASSQGTGVSTDTQYF